These 21 T cell receptor beta chains were all obtained from the same sample, sequenced in a study of blood T cell repertoires in COVID-19. Method: immunoSEQ multiplex PCR; TCRdb's copy keeps in-frame clones and lacks some. The repertoire consists of 410,000 or so clones, with about nine tenths occurring once and the leading ten covering roughly 1.4%. Sequencing input: peripheral blood. Receptors originate from a woman between 25 and 40 years old with active or convalescent COVID-19.

This clone was seen only a few times. The V call is TRBV5-4, the J call TRBJ1-1, with D uncertain. Looked up from germline, CDR1 is SGHNT and CDR2 is YYREEE (reference sequence). The CDR3 sequence is 15 residues long. V lost 1 base and J 1 base, leaving 11 bases between the germline ends. The CDR3 reads CASSLRAGRNTEAFF. The CDR3 DNA is TGTGCCAGCAGCTTGCGTGCTGGCAGGAACACTGAAGCTTTCTTT.

J is TRBJ2-5 and V is TRBV25-1; TRBD2 matches 7 bases. Germline loops: CDR1 MGHDK, CDR2 SYGVNS. CDR3 length: 12 amino acids. V gave up 8 bases and J gave up 2 bases; unmatched junction bases: 2. The CDR3: CASQREQETQYF. The CDR3 DNA is TGTGCCAGCCAGCGGGAACAAGAGACCCAGTACTTC.

The J gene is TRBJ1-1, the V gene TRBV2; perhaps TRBD1 as D (6 bases). The V gene lost 6 bases and the J gene lost 1 base, with 12 bases spanning the gap. From germline, CDR1 is SNHLY and CDR2 FYNNEI. The CDR3 is 14 residues long. CDR3 nucleotide sequence: TGTGCCAGCAGCGTAGGGACAACGAACACTGAAGCTTTCTTT. This codes for CASSVGTTNTEAFF.

As for this clone: Other DNA sequences from this sample encode an identical CDR3 as well. The chain links TRBV5-1 to TRBJ1-1, with TRBD1 matching 8 bases. Trimming took 0 bases from V and 5 from J; bases not matched to a gene: 3. CDR1 is SGHRS and CDR2 is YFSETQ in the germline V gene. This CDR3 comprises 14 residues. CDR3 sequence: CASSLDRGRTEAFF. The CDR3 DNA is TGCGCCAGCAGCTTGGACAGGGGGAGGACTGAAGCTTTCTTT. The full variable domain, its missing parts supplied by reference TRBV5-1 and TRBJ1-1, is KAGVTQTPRYLIKTRGQQVTLSCSPISGHRSVSWYQQTPGQGLQFLFEYFSETQRNKGNFPGRFSGRQFSNSRSEMNVSTLELGDSALYLCASSLDRGRTEAFFGQGTRLTVV.

The J gene is TRBJ2-7, the V gene TRBV4-1; no definite D call. From germline, CDR1 is MGHRA and CDR2 YSYEKL. The CDR3 extends over 15 amino acids. The V end lost 0 bases, the J end lost 1 base, and 10 bases lay between the germline ends. In DNA, the CDR3 is TGCGCCAGCAGCCAAGAGTTTCGGTCATCCTACGAGCAGTACTTC. It specifies CASSQEFRSSYEQYF.

Written as DNA, the CDR3 is TGCGCCAGCAGAAAACAGGGGGACTATGGCTACACCTTC. It translates to CASRKQGDYGYTF. The chain recombines TRBV10-2 with TRBJ1-2; the match to TRBD1 covers 8 bases. The CDR3 totals 13 residues. The germline gives CDR1 WSHSY, CDR2 SAAADI. The V segment lost 6 bases and the J segment 3 bases; nucleotides outside the gene matches: 3.

The chain couples TRBV3-1 (or the pseudogene TRBV3-2) to TRBJ1-2; D is unclear. The CDR3 loop spans 15 amino acids. The V and J ends lost 0 bases and 8 bases respectively, with 16 bases between them. Germline V CDR1 and CDR2: LGHDT, YNNKEL (reference sequence). CDR3 sequence: CASSQDAAAGSGYTF. The CDR3, as DNA: TGTGCCAGCAGCCAAGATGCGGCAGCTGGTTCGGGCTACACCTTC.

V gene TRBV10-3 combines with J gene TRBJ1-2, with 12 bases matching TRBD1. The CDR3 consists of 13 residues. V lost 8 bases to trimming and J lost 9 bases; unmatched junction nucleotides: 7. CDR1 and CDR2 (germline): ENHRY, SYGVKD. The CDR3 region is CAIPGTGGLSYTF. CDR3 sequence (DNA): TGTGCCATCCCGGGGACAGGGGGCTTAAGCTACACCTTC.

The chain links TRBV3-1 (or the pseudogene TRBV3-2) to TRBJ1-5; D is perhaps TRBD1 (5 bases). CDR3 length equals 15 residues. The V end was cut by 4 bases, the J end by 5 bases, with 15 bases between. The germline V gene has CDR1 LGHDT and CDR2 YNNKEL (reference sequence). The CDR3: CASSLGVTSDQPQHF. CDR3 nucleotides: TGTGCCAGCAGCCTAGGGGTAACCTCGGATCAGCCCCAGCATTTT.

V usage is TRBV5-6 and J usage is TRBJ1-2, with a possible D match to TRBD1 (5 bases). The V gene lost 4 bases and the J gene lost 4 bases, with 17 bases spanning the gap. The CDR3 runs 15 residues. Looked up from germline, CDR1 is SGHDT and CDR2 is YYEEEE. DNA for the CDR3: TGTGCCAGCAGCCCCCCCCTCGGGAGGGGCTATGGCTACACCTTC. Translating gives CASSPPLGRGYGYTF.

The J gene is TRBJ1-1, the V gene TRBV3-1 (or the pseudogene TRBV3-2); a possible D gene is TRBD1 (5 bases). The V gene's germline CDR1 is LGHDT and CDR2 YNNKEL (reference sequence). The CDR3 is made up of 15 amino acids. Trimming stripped 1 base from V and 1 base from J, with 10 bases between. The CDR3 sequence is CASSQVSGQNTEAFF. As DNA, the CDR3 is TGTGCCAGCAGCCAAGTTTCCGGACAGAACACTGAAGCTTTCTTT.

The V gene is TRBV18, the J gene TRBJ1-2; D is undetermined. Germline V CDR1 and CDR2: KGHSH, LQKENI. The CDR3 is 12 amino acids. V was clipped by 3 bases and J by 3 bases, with 5 bases between them. The CDR3 DNA is TGTGCCAGCTCACCCCCCGACTATGGCTACACCTTC. This gives the protein CASSPPDYGYTF.

The V gene is TRBV5-6, the J gene TRBJ2-7, with D uncertain. V was pared by 1 base and J by 6 bases, with 14 bases between. The CDR3 extends over 14 amino acids. Germline values: CDR1 SGHDT, CDR2 YYEEEE. The CDR3 sequence: CASSLYLSLFEQYF. CDR3 in DNA: TGTGCCAGCAGCTTGTACCTATCCCTATTCGAGCAGTACTTC.

The chain combines TRBV18 with TRBJ1-5; D may be TRBD1 (5 bases). CDR3 size: 15 residues. Per germline, CDR1 KGHSH and CDR2 LQKENI. Trimming took 6 bases from V and 5 from J, leaving 17 bases between them. The CDR3: CASSPQGHKDQPQHF. In nucleotides, the CDR3 is TGTGCCAGCTCGCCCCAAGGACACAAAGATCAGCCCCAGCATTTT.

The V gene is TRBV30, the J gene TRBJ1-4; D perhaps matches TRBD1 (5 bases). The V end was cut by 8 bases, the J end by 8 bases, with 18 bases between. This CDR3 contains 13 residues. In germline, CDR1 is GTSNPN, CDR2 SVGIG (reference sequence). The CDR3 DNA sequence: TGTGCCGGGGGGTCGCCCTCGGTAGAAAAACTGTTTTTT. Protein: CAGGSPSVEKLFF.

The genes are TRBV7-2 and TRBJ2-7; 7 nucleotides agree with TRBD2. This CDR3 region has 15 residues. The V gene end was trimmed by 5 bases and the J gene end by 3 bases; junction bases not matched to a gene: 10. Germline values: CDR1 SGHTA, CDR2 FQGNSA. CDR3 residues: CASSVWEGPFYEQYF. The CDR3 nucleotides read TGTGCCAGCAGCGTGTGGGAGGGACCCTTCTACGAGCAGTACTTC.

The chain recombines TRBV5-1 with TRBJ1-1, with 11 bases that match TRBD1. The CDR3 totals 17 residues. Looked up from germline, CDR1 is SGHRS and CDR2 is YFSETQ. V gave up 0 bases and J gave up 5 bases; unmatched junction bases: 9. CDR3 protein: CASSLGTGGPMGTEAFF. The DNA of the CDR3 is TGCGCCAGCAGCTTGGGGACAGGGGGCCCAATGGGAACTGAAGCTTTCTTT.

This chain connects TRBV5-1 to TRBJ2-3; no firm D call. The CDR3 is made up of 15 amino acids. Germline values: CDR1 SGHRS, CDR2 YFSETQ. V lost 0 bases and J lost 4, with 12 bases in between. CDR3 coding DNA: TGCGCCAGCAGCTTGGAGTCCGGTCGGGCAGATACGCAGTATTTT. It translates to CASSLESGRADTQYF.

The chain combines TRBV14 with TRBJ2-3, with D possibly TRBD2 on 6 matching bases. The CDR3 runs to 14 residues. Trimming left V 1 base short and J 6 bases short, with 11 bases between. The V gene's germline CDR1 is SGHDN and CDR2 FVKESK. The CDR3, as DNA: TGTGCCAGCAGCCAAGTCGGGGGATGGGATACGCAGTATTTT. Translation: CASSQVGGWDTQYF.

The V call is TRBV2, the J call TRBJ2-7, with D tentatively TRBD2 (6 bases). Germline V gene data show CDR1 as SNHLY and CDR2 as FYNNEI. This CDR3 comprises 14 residues. V lost 2 bases and J 2 bases, leaving 10 bases between the germline ends. This CDR3 is CASSERGSPYEQYF. DNA of the CDR3: TGTGCCAGCAGTGAACGGGGGAGCCCCTACGAGCAGTACTTC.

The chain carries TRBV27 and TRBJ2-5, with 9 bases fitting TRBD1. This CDR3 has 16 amino acids. J was trimmed by 9 bases and V by 0 bases; bases with no gene match: 11. CDR1 is MNHEY and CDR2 is SMNVEV in the germline V gene (reference sequence). CDR3 bases: TGTGCCAGCAGTTTATCTAACCGGGACAGGGTAGCGGCCCAGTACTTC. Translating gives CASSLSNRDRVAAQYF.